Listed below are T cell receptor beta chains from one sample, sequenced in a study of PD-L1 blockade in urothelial cancer. The data were produced by immunoSEQ multiplex PCR, yet TCRdb's version contains in-frame clones alone and is incomplete. The table lists 44,000 or so clones, roughly 88% of them singletons. Sequencing was performed on PBMCs, taken around atezolizumab (anti-PD-L1) treatment. Receptors originate from an elderly man with urothelial cancer. Each CDR3 is given with its conserved first and last residue. The D gene is left open where the match is weak. Only part of the rows carry a size: once, few, many, or a class if the clone is expanded.

TRBD1	TRBV7-9	-	TRBJ1-1	CASSFYKTGSMNTEAFF	TGTGCCAGCAGCTTTTATAAGACAGGGTCCATGAACACTGAAGCTTTCTTT
TRBD2	TRBV7-6	-	TRBJ2-1	CASSSTPRGLAGGSDSYNEQFF	TGTGCCAGCAGCTCGACCCCCAGGGGGTTAGCGGGAGGCTCCGACTCCTACAATGAGCAGTTCTTC
TRBD2	TRBV27	-	TRBJ2-1	CASSPDLSGRGNEQFF	TGTGCCAGCAGTCCGGACCTTAGCGGGAGGGGGAATGAGCAGTTCTTC
TRBD2	TRBV5-1	-	TRBJ2-2	CASSLESGRGPGELFF	TGCGCCAGCAGCTTAGAGAGCGGGAGGGGTCCCGGGGAGCTGTTTTTT
TRBD1	TRBV29-1	-	TRBJ2-7	CSVAEGTVEQYF	TGCAGCGTTGCCGAGGGGACAGTGGAGCAGTACTTC
-	TRBV5-1	once	TRBJ1-1	CASSLESSRGTEAFF	TGCGCCAGCAGCTTGGAGTCCTCCCGGGGCACTGAAGCTTTCTTT
-	TRBV9	-	TRBJ1-1	CASSLRGGAGTEAFF	TGTGCCAGCAGCCTCCGTGGGGGGGCAGGGACTGAAGCTTTCTTT
-	TRBV6-5	-	TRBJ2-7	CASSYLQGYEQYF	TGTGCCAGCAGTTACTTACAGGGTTACGAGCAGTACTTC
TRBD1	TRBV5-1	-	TRBJ2-5	CASSSGTGAETQYF	TGCGCCAGCAGCTCCGGGACAGGGGCAGAGACCCAGTACTTC
TRBD1	TRBV2	-	TRBJ1-4	CASMEGAGEKLFF	TGTGCCAGCATGGAGGGGGCCGGTGAAAAACTGTTTTTT
TRBD2	TRBV4-1	-	TRBJ2-5	CASSQDRRSGSRQETQYF	TGCGCCAGCAGCCAAGATCGTCGCAGCGGGAGTCGCCAAGAGACCCAGTACTTC
TRBD2	TRBV30	once	TRBJ2-2	CAWTIGTKNTGELFF	TGTGCCTGGACCATCGGGACTAAGAACACCGGGGAGCTGTTTTTT
-	TRBV2	-	TRBJ2-2	CASWRENTGELFF	TGTGCCAGCTGGAGGGAGAACACCGGGGAGCTGTTTTTT
-	TRBV5-1	-	TRBJ1-2	CASSLLVTGGQFYTF	TGCGCCAGCAGCTTGCTCGTCACTGGGGGCCAGTTCTACACCTTC
TRBD2	TRBV9	-	TRBJ2-5	CASSVGVREGLRETQYF	TGTGCCAGCAGCGTAGGCGTGCGGGAGGGCCTTCGAGAGACCCAGTACTTC
TRBD1	TRBV5-1	-	TRBJ2-5	CASSATGGRETQYF	TGCGCCAGCAGCGCCACAGGGGGCCGAGAGACCCAGTACTTC
TRBD1	TRBV9	-	TRBJ1-1	CASSFDRGSKAFF	TGTGCCAGCAGCTTTGACAGGGGATCCAAAGCTTTCTTT
TRBD2	TRBV5-4	-	TRBJ2-1	CASSISGSTYNEQFF	TGTGCCAGCAGCATAAGCGGGAGCACCTACAATGAGCAGTTCTTC
-	TRBV28	-	TRBJ1-5	CASSLRGVSNQPQHF	TGTGCCAGCAGCCTGCGGGGGGTTAGCAATCAGCCCCAGCATTTT
-	TRBV9	-	TRBJ2-6	CASSVGLQGTSGANVLTF	TGTGCCAGCAGCGTAGGGTTGCAGGGCACCTCTGGGGCCAACGTCCTGACTTTC
-	TRBV7-2	-	TRBJ1-5	CASSLGGPGLGQPQHF	TGTGCCAGCAGCTTAGGCGGTCCAGGGTTGGGTCAGCCCCAGCATTTT
-	TRBV28	-	TRBJ1-1	CASSLGQGEAFF	TGTGCCAGCAGTTTAGGGCAGGGGGAAGCTTTCTTT
-	TRBV14	-	TRBJ2-3	CASSQRVQGRDTQYF	TGTGCCAGCAGCCAAAGGGTCCAGGGAAGAGATACGCAGTATTTT
TRBD1	TRBV6-4	once	TRBJ1-1	CASRVTGGGMSEAFF	TGTGCCAGCAGGGTCACAGGGGGCGGTATGTCTGAAGCTTTCTTT
-	TRBV28	-	TRBJ1-1	CASKGFRGNTEAFF	TGTGCCAGCAAAGGTTTCAGGGGGAACACTGAAGCTTTCTTT
-	TRBV5-4	-	TRBJ2-7	CASSLLAGAARDEQYF	TGTGCCAGCAGCTTGTTGGCGGGGGCAGCTCGAGACGAGCAGTACTTC
-	TRBV30	once	TRBJ2-7	CAWSLGGVGYEQYF	TGTGCCTGGAGTCTTGGCGGGGTCGGCTACGAGCAGTACTTC
-	TRBV5-5	once	TRBJ2-5	CASSFSGKQETQYF	TGTGCCAGCAGCTTTTCGGGTAAACAAGAGACCCAGTACTTC
TRBD2	TRBV7-9	-	TRBJ2-5	CASSLALGLADPLQETQYF	TGTGCCAGCAGCTTAGCGCTTGGACTAGCGGACCCCCTCCAAGAGACCCAGTACTTC
TRBD1	TRBV10-1	-	TRBJ1-5	CAKTGRGLALWNQPQHF	TGCGCCAAAACGGGCAGGGGGCTCGCTTTGTGGAATCAGCCCCAGCATTTT
-	TRBV5-1	-	TRBJ2-2	CASSLIRDTGELFF	TGCGCCAGCAGCTTGATCAGGGACACCGGGGAGCTGTTTTTT
-	TRBV4-2	few	TRBJ1-2	CASSQDRHWGGGYTF	TGTGCCAGCAGCCAAGATAGGCATTGGGGGGGTGGCTACACCTTC
-	TRBV7-2	-	TRBJ1-5	CASSLDGGYQPQHF	TGTGCCAGCAGCTTAGATGGGGGGTATCAGCCCCAGCATTTT
TRBD1	TRBV9	-	TRBJ2-5	CASSVDRGLQETQYF	TGTGCCAGCAGCGTAGACAGGGGGCTCCAAGAGACCCAGTACTTC
-	TRBV28	-	TRBJ2-7	CASSKQGASSYEQYF	TGTGCCAGCAGTAAACAGGGTGCTTCATCCTACGAGCAGTACTTC
-	TRBV7-2	-	TRBJ1-4	CASSLDGRSNEKLFF	TGTGCCAGCAGCTTAGATGGGAGGTCGAATGAAAAACTGTTTTTT
TRBD1	TRBV4-1	-	TRBJ1-4	CASSPAGTGNEKLFF	TGCGCCAGCAGCCCTGCCGGGACAGGGAATGAAAAACTGTTTTTT
-	TRBV6-5	once	TRBJ2-7	CASTGTLSYEQYF	TGTGCCAGCACGGGAACTCTCTCCTACGAGCAGTACTTC
-	TRBV5-6	-	TRBJ1-2	CASSTTGTSTYGYTF	TGTGCCAGCAGCACAACCGGGACATCGACCTATGGCTACACCTTC
-	TRBV5-4	once	TRBJ2-2	CASSLKGQPRNTGELFF	TGTGCCAGCAGCTTGAAAGGACAGCCGAGGAACACCGGGGAGCTGTTTTTT
-	TRBV10-3	-	TRBJ2-2	CAIRDNQGTQGNTGELFF	TGTGCCATCAGGGACAACCAGGGGACCCAAGGGAACACCGGGGAGCTGTTTTTT